A single sample gave rise to the 20 T cell receptor beta chains below, sequenced in a study of OX40 agonist ivuxolimab in advanced cancers. This table comes from immunoSEQ multiplex PCR, and its TCRdb copy is limited to in-frame clones, with some not included. Here the sample spans roughly 41,000 clones, 70% to 90% being singletons. This sample comprised CD4+ or CD8+ T cells sorted from blood, obtained in a trial of the OX40 agonist ivuxolimab. The source of these receptors is an adult with an advanced solid tumor such as melanoma, head and neck, liver or kidney cancer.

The chain is built from TRBV5-1 and TRBJ2-7, with D possibly matching TRBD1 (6 bases). V lost 4 bases, J lost 1 base, and 18 bases lay in between. In germline, CDR1 is SGHRS, CDR2 YFSETQ. The CDR3 totals 16 residues. The CDR3 reads CASSRNEGVRSYEQYF. CDR3 DNA sequence: TGCGCCAGCAGCCGTAATGAGGGGGTTCGGTCCTACGAGCAGTACTTC.

This clone appeared a single time. The rearrangement joins TRBV2 to TRBJ1-2; D gene unclear. Trimming shortened V by 8 bases and J by 2 bases, and 12 bases separated the two germline ends. The CDR3 extends over 13 amino acids. Germline lookup yields CDR1 SNHLY and CDR2 FYNNEI. The CDR3 DNA is TGTGCCAGCTCGGGAATGGGGAACTATGGCTACACCTTC. Translating gives CASSGMGNYGYTF.

The CDR3 loop is CASTPLGDTQYF. The CDR3 DNA sequence: TGTGCCAGCACCCCCCTGGGAGATACGCAGTATTTT. J is TRBJ2-3 and V is TRBV7-9, with D unresolved. Trimming left V 7 bases short and J 5 bases short, with 10 bases between. Germline assignment: CDR1 SEHNR and CDR2 FQNEAQ (reference sequence). The CDR3 runs to 12 residues.

The chain joins TRBV27 to TRBJ2-1; D may be TRBD2 (6 bases). V was clipped by 0 bases and J by 3 bases, with 12 bases between them. This CDR3 is 16 amino acids long. Germline V lookup: CDR1 MNHEY, CDR2 SMNVEV (reference sequence). In DNA, the CDR3 is TGTGCCAGCAGTTTATCTAGCGGCGAACTCTACAATGAGCAGTTCTTC. Its protein product is CASSLSSGELYNEQFF.

The chain employs TRBV7-8 and TRBJ2-5; TRBD2 matches 12 bases. Germline-derived CDR1 and CDR2 are SGHVS and FQNEAQ. The V and J ends lost 2 bases and 5 bases, in that order; junction bases with no gene match: 12. This CDR3 region has 18 residues. The CDR3 nucleotides are TGTGCCAGCAGCTTAAAGAGGCTAGCGGGGGGGCAGGAGGAGACCCAGTACTTC. Translating it yields CASSLKRLAGGQEETQYF.

This clone has more than one count but fewer than ten. The rearrangement uses TRBV5-1 and TRBJ1-4; D is uncertain. Deletions cut 2 bases from V and 3 bases from J, with 8 bases between. Germline assignment: CDR1 SGHRS and CDR2 YFSETQ. The CDR3 contains 14 residues. DNA of the CDR3: TGCGCCAGCAGCTTTCAGGCACCTAATGAAAAACTGTTTTTT. This translates into CASSFQAPNEKLFF.

The genes are TRBV7-3 and TRBJ2-3; 13 bases agree with TRBD2. This CDR3 region has 15 residues. Trimming at V came to 5 bases and at J to 3 bases, leaving 2 bases not matched to a gene. CDR1 is SGHTA and CDR2 is FQGTGA in the germline V gene. CDR3 bases: TGTGCCAGCAGCCCGACTAGCGGGGGGACAGATACGCAGTATTTT. It yields the protein CASSPTSGGTDTQYF.

The rearrangement links TRBV30 to TRBJ1-4, with no clear D. Trimming took 4 bases from V and 7 from J, leaving 13 bases between them. The CDR3 has 13 amino acids. Germline lookup yields CDR1 GTSNPN and CDR2 SVGIG (reference sequence). The CDR3 protein is CAWNPVKSEKLFF. CDR3 coding DNA: TGTGCCTGGAACCCCGTTAAGTCTGAAAAACTGTTTTTT.

This sequence joins TRBV7-3 and TRBJ2-5; 9 nucleotides align to TRBD2. V shed 5 bases, J shed 5 bases, and the junction held 12 bases outside the gene matches. The CDR3 runs 16 residues. The germline gives CDR1 SGHTA, CDR2 FQGTGA. CDR3 region: CASSPGQGGGEETQYF. CDR3 nucleotide sequence: TGTGCCAGCAGCCCGGGTCAAGGCGGGGGGGAGGAGACCCAGTACTTC.

This sequence joins TRBV9 and TRBJ1-2; D unresolved. CDR1 and CDR2 from the germline V gene are SGDLS and YYNGEE. The CDR3 has 13 residues. Trimming pared 0 bases from V and 8 bases from J, leaving 11 bases between. The CDR3 nucleotides read TGTGCCAGCAGCGTAGTAGGGTTGGGGGGCTACACCTTC. Its translation: CASSVVGLGGYTF.

The rearrangement joins TRBV7-9 to TRBJ2-7; 10 nucleotides match TRBD1. CDR1 and CDR2 (germline): SEHNR, FQNEAQ (reference sequence). Trimming cost V 4 bases and J 6 bases; bases outside gene matches: 3. This CDR3 is 13 amino acids long. CDR3 amino acids: CASSSDRGVEQYF. CDR3 DNA sequence: TGTGCCAGCAGCTCGGACAGGGGGGTCGAGCAGTACTTC.

The rearrangement links TRBV11-2 to TRBJ1-1, with 8 bases that match TRBD1. CDR3 size: 16 residues. Germline-derived CDR1 and CDR2 are SGHAT and FQNNGV. With V trimmed by 0 bases and J by 3 bases, 6 bases remained unmatched. DNA of the CDR3: TGTGCCAGCAGCTTAGATACGACAGGGGTGGACACTGAAGCTTTCTTT. It encodes CASSLDTTGVDTEAFF.

CDR3: CASSYSSKGGTEAFF. The CDR3 DNA follows: TGTGCCAGCAGTTACTCTTCTAAGGGCGGCACTGAAGCTTTCTTT. The chain joins TRBV6-5 to TRBJ1-1; D ambiguous. The CDR3 is 15 residues long. V dropped 0 bases and J dropped 4 bases, with 12 bases sitting between them. Germline values: CDR1 MNHEY, CDR2 SVGAGI.

J is TRBJ1-4 and V is TRBV5-1; the match to TRBD1 covers 8 bases. This CDR3 contains 14 residues. In germline, CDR1 is SGHRS, CDR2 YFSETQ. The J segment lost 7 bases and the V segment lost 3 bases, leaving 5 bases of the junction unmatched. CDR3 residues: CASSSSTGVEKLFF. CDR3 sequence (DNA): TGCGCCAGCAGCTCCTCGACAGGGGTTGAAAAACTGTTTTTT. Complete variable domain (other parts from reference TRBV5-1 and TRBJ1-4): KAGVTQTPRYLIKTRGQQVTLSCSPISGHRSVSWYQQTPGQGLQFLFEYFSETQRNKGNFPGRFSGRQFSNSRSEMNVSTLELGDSALYLCASSSSTGVEKLFFGSGTQLSVL.

This rearrangement joins TRBV5-1 to TRBJ1-2; maybe TRBD1 (5 bases). This CDR3 spans 14 amino acids. V dropped 1 base and J dropped 2 bases, with 9 bases sitting between them. Germline V gives CDR1 SGHRS, CDR2 YFSETQ. CDR3 protein: CASSLTTANYGYTF. DNA for the CDR3: TGCGCCAGCAGCTTGACGACAGCCAACTATGGCTACACCTTC.

The V gene is TRBV14, the J gene TRBJ1-1; a possible D gene is TRBD1 (5 bases). Germline assignment: CDR1 SGHDN and CDR2 FVKESK. Trimming removed 3 bases from V and 0 bases from J, with 11 bases in between. The CDR3 totals 15 residues. The CDR3 region is CASSQIRAMNTEAFF. The CDR3 DNA follows: TGTGCCAGCAGCCAGATCAGGGCAATGAACACTGAAGCTTTCTTT.

This rearrangement joins TRBV12-5 to TRBJ2-1, with a weak D call TRBD2 (5 bases). The germline V and J ends were trimmed by 0 bases and 8 bases, with 17 bases remaining between them. Germline V gives CDR1 LGHNT, CDR2 FRNRAP. The CDR3 is made up of 16 amino acids. CDR3 bases: TGTGCTAGTGGTTTGGTATCTCGGGGTAGGGAGCATGAGCAGTTCTTC. Translating gives CASGLVSRGREHEQFF.

The chain couples TRBV18 to TRBJ2-3, with 13 nucleotides matching TRBD2. Germline lookup yields CDR1 KGHSH and CDR2 LQKENI. The V gene end was trimmed by 3 bases and the J gene end by 3 bases; junction bases not matched to a gene: 0. This CDR3 has 15 residues. CDR3 DNA sequence: TGTGCCAGCTCACCGGGACTAGCGGGGACAGATACGCAGTATTTT. It codes for CASSPGLAGTDTQYF.

The CDR3 DNA is TGTGCCAGCAGCCCAGGGACAGCCAGCACAGATACGCAGTATTTT. Amino acids: CASSPGTASTDTQYF. This chain links TRBV7-9 with TRBJ2-3; 7 bases are shared with TRBD1. Trimming took 5 bases from V and 0 from J; bases not matched to a gene: 5. The CDR3 sequence is 15 residues long. Looked up from germline, CDR1 is SEHNR and CDR2 is FQNEAQ (reference sequence).

The rearrangement links TRBV12-5 to TRBJ1-2; 7 bases agree with TRBD1. This CDR3 region has 20 residues. The V and J ends lost 0 bases and 4 bases, in that order; junction bases with no gene match: 20. From germline, CDR1 is LGHNT and CDR2 FRNRAP. The CDR3, as DNA: TGTGCTAGTGGTTTGGTACAGAAAGGGTTCGGGACAGAGCTTTCCTATGGCTACACCTTC. Translation gives CASGLVQKGFGTELSYGYTF.